Listed below are T cell receptor beta chains from one sample, sequenced in a study of cytomegalovirus exposure and HLA in healthy donors. Profiled with immunoSEQ multiplex PCR; TCRdb holds only in-frame clones, not every one. The table shows tens of thousands of clones, with approximately 74% occurring only once. The material sequenced was PBMCs. Receptors originate from a woman between 50 and 59 years old in good health and CMV-seropositive. Each CDR3 is given with its conserved first and last residue. The order of the fields is D gene, V gene, CDR3 length, J gene, clone size, CDR3 protein, CDR3 DNA. The D gene is left open where the match is weak. The listing skips clone size in some rows; elsewhere it reads once, few, many or a size class.

D: NA; V: TRBV9; length: 17; J: TRBJ2-2; size: NA; CDR3: CASSVAPGLTNTGELFF; DNA: TGTGCCAGCAGCGTCGCGCCGGGACTTACGAACACCGGGGAGCTGTTTTTT
D: NA; V: TRBV30; length: 13; J: TRBJ1-1; size: NA; CDR3: CAWSATGNTEAFF; DNA: TGTGCCTGGAGTGCAACAGGGAACACTGAAGCTTTCTTT
D: NA; V: TRBV30; length: 11; J: TRBJ2-7; size: once; CDR3: CAWTGLYEQYF; DNA: TGTGCCTGGACAGGGCTTTACGAGCAGTACTTC
D: NA; V: TRBV21-1; length: 14; J: TRBJ2-7; size: NA; CDR3: CASPTGPSSYEQYF; DNA: TGTGCCAGCCCTACAGGCCCTAGCTCCTACGAGCAGTACTTC
D: NA; V: TRBV19; length: 15; J: TRBJ1-5; size: NA; CDR3: CASSIDRASNQPQHF; DNA: TGTGCCAGTAGTATAGATCGCGCTAGCAATCAGCCCCAGCATTTT
D: NA; V: TRBV30; length: 16; J: TRBJ1-1; size: NA; CDR3: CACKAVGGAPNTEAFF; DNA: TGTGCCTGCAAGGCCGTGGGGGGGGCTCCGAACACTGAAGCTTTCTTT
D: TRBD1; V: TRBV5-4; length: 14; J: TRBJ1-2; size: many; CDR3: CASSQRDRTYGYTF; DNA: TGTGCCAGCAGCCAACGGGACAGGACCTATGGCTACACCTTC
D: TRBD2; V: TRBV9; length: 14; J: TRBJ2-1; size: NA; CDR3: CASSRAGDYLEQFF; DNA: TGTGCCAGCAGTCGCGCGGGAGATTACCTTGAGCAGTTCTTC
D: NA; V: TRBV6-5; length: 14; J: TRBJ2-3; size: NA; CDR3: CASTFSGKTDTQYF; DNA: TGTGCCAGCACCTTTAGCGGCAAGACAGATACGCAGTATTTT
D: TRBD1; V: TRBV5-1; length: 15; J: TRBJ2-5; size: once; CDR3: CASTGQGRNQETQYF; DNA: TGCGCCAGCACCGGACAGGGGAGGAACCAAGAGACCCAGTACTTC
D: TRBD2; V: TRBV2; length: 14; J: TRBJ2-7; size: NA; CDR3: CASSAAGGPYEQYF; DNA: TGTGCCAGCAGTGCAGCGGGAGGGCCTTACGAGCAGTACTTC
D: TRBD1; V: TRBV7-8; length: 15; J: TRBJ1-1; size: medium-sized; CDR3: CASSPRTGGGTEAFF; DNA: TGTGCCAGCAGCCCACGGACAGGTGGGGGGACTGAAGCTTTCTTT
D: NA; V: TRBV6-1; length: 12; J: TRBJ1-3; size: NA; CDR3: CASSTQGNTIYF; DNA: TGTGCCAGCAGTACACAGGGAAACACCATATATTTT
D: TRBD1; V: TRBV9; length: 17; J: TRBJ1-5; size: NA; CDR3: CASSVGSTTGAFSPQHF; DNA: TGTGCCAGCAGCGTAGGGTCCACAACAGGGGCCTTTTCGCCCCAGCATTTT
D: NA; V: TRBV5-1; length: 15; J: TRBJ2-3; size: NA; CDR3: CASNRLAPGTDTQYF; DNA: TGCGCCAGCAACAGGTTGGCCCCTGGCACAGATACGCAGTATTTT
D: TRBD2; V: TRBV5-8; length: 17; J: TRBJ2-3; size: NA; CDR3: CASSLGDLGGSTDTQYF; DNA: TGTGCCAGCAGCTTAGGGGACCTCGGCGGGAGTACAGATACGCAGTATTTT
D: NA; V: TRBV18; length: 12; J: TRBJ2-7; size: NA; CDR3: CASSDRRYEQYF; DNA: TGTGCCAGCTCAGACAGGCGCTACGAGCAGTACTTC
D: NA; V: TRBV5-4; length: 13; J: TRBJ1-5; size: NA; CDR3: CASSLDSNQPQHF; DNA: TGTGCCAGCAGCCTAGATAGCAATCAGCCCCAGCATTTT
D: NA; V: TRBV19; length: 16; J: TRBJ2-1; size: NA; CDR3: CASTHPSPSQGNEQFF; DNA: TGTGCCAGTACCCACCCATCCCCGTCTCAGGGTAATGAGCAGTTCTTC
D: NA; V: TRBV28; length: 12; J: TRBJ2-7; size: few; CDR3: CASSLLTYEQYF; DNA: TGTGCCAGCAGTTTACTTACCTACGAGCAGTACTTC
D: NA; V: TRBV4-1; length: 14; J: TRBJ2-7; size: once; CDR3: CASSPLLIGIEQYF; DNA: TGCGCCAGCAGCCCCTTACTAATAGGTATCGAGCAGTACTTC
D: TRBD1; V: TRBV30; length: 14; J: TRBJ2-7; size: NA; CDR3: CAWASPGQGTWQYF; DNA: TGTGCCTGGGCCTCTCCGGGACAGGGGACTTGGCAGTACTTC
D: TRBD1; V: TRBV29-1; length: 11; J: TRBJ2-1; size: NA; CDR3: CSWDRYNEQFF; DNA: TGCAGCTGGGACAGATACAATGAGCAGTTCTTC
D: TRBD1; V: TRBV6-4; length: 13; J: TRBJ2-7; size: many; CDR3: CASSDGTAYEQYF; DNA: TGTGCCAGCAGTGACGGGACAGCCTACGAGCAGTACTTC